The TCR beta chain under discussion was sequenced for a study of T cell repertoires in cytomegalovirus infection. For the study at large: The public TCR beta signatures pointed to both CMV infection and matching HLA type. Study outcomes and limitations: The ex vivo response was dominated by HLA-C-restricted CMV-specific TCR beta clonotypes.

On this clonotype: The antigen is not known.

TCRdb reanalysed the reads using MiXCR and keeps one entry per CDR3 protein. The data hold 150,000 or so distinct CDR3 sequences, with 23% observed a single time. The CDR3 loop spans 15 amino acids. With V trimmed by 5 bases and J by 3 bases, 4 bases remained unmatched. Germline values: CDR1 SEHNR, CDR2 FQNEAQ (reference sequence). What was sequenced was PBMCs. The receptor was derived from a human donor in good health (CMV status not recorded). Some clones in this sample may be carry-over from other donors' samples. This chain uses TRBV7-9 with TRBJ2-3; 11 nucleotides align to TRBD2. CDR3 protein: CASSLLAGETDTQYF. DNA for the CDR3: TGTGCCAGCAGCCTACTAGCGGGAGAGACAGATACGCAGTATTTT. Filled out from reference TRBV7-9 and TRBJ2-3, the complete variable domain reads DTGVSQNPRHKITKRGQNVTFRCDPISEHNRLYWYRQTLGQGPEFLTYFQNEAQLEKSRLLSDRFSAERPKGSFSTLEIQRTEQGDSAMYLCASSLLAGETDTQYFGPGTRLTVL.